The 30 T cell receptor beta chains below were found in one sample sequenced in a study of T cells in narcolepsy. The table came from immunoSEQ multiplex PCR; TCRdb's copy has only in-frame clones and leaves some out. Of roughly 25,000 clones detected, 85% appear once; the ten largest clones hold around 1.4%. Material: CD45RA- memory CD4+ T cells from PBMCs. The origin of the receptors is a human donor with narcolepsy.

Here the CDR3 DNA reads TGTGCCACCAGCAGTGCCAGACTCGAGCAGTTCTTC. It codes for CATSSARLEQFF. The chain carries TRBV15 and TRBJ2-1; D gene ambiguous. Trimming pared 3 bases from V and 10 bases from J, leaving 10 bases between. The CDR3 is 12 amino acids. Germline CDR1 is LNHNV and CDR2 is YYDKDF (reference sequence).

The chain is built from TRBV4-1 and TRBJ1-1; TRBD1 is a possible D gene (5 bases). Germline V gene data show CDR1 as MGHRA and CDR2 as YSYEKL. V gave up 4 bases and J gave up 0 bases, with 18 bases separating them. The CDR3 loop spans 17 amino acids. The CDR3 DNA sequence: TGCGCCAGCAGCCCCCCCGCGACGACAGCAATGAACACTGAAGCTTTCTTT. It translates to CASSPPATTAMNTEAFF.

The gene calls are TRBV5-4 and TRBJ2-2, with TRBD2 matching 9 bases. This CDR3 is built from 15 residues. J lost 7 bases, V lost 4 bases, and 8 bases had no gene match. Germline CDR1 is SGHNT and CDR2 is YYREEE (reference sequence). CDR3 region: CASSPGLAKIGELFF. The CDR3 DNA follows: TGTGCCAGCAGCCCCGGACTAGCGAAGATCGGGGAGCTGTTTTTT.

The V and J genes are TRBV7-2 and TRBJ1-5, with TRBD1 identical over 9 bases. CDR3 size: 18 residues. CDR1 is SGHTA and CDR2 is FQGNSA in the germline V gene. V lost 5 bases and J lost 5; bases outside the gene matches: 16. The CDR3 is CASSLTGGGFSDDQPQHF. The CDR3, as DNA: TGTGCCAGCAGCCTTACAGGGGGCGGATTTAGTGACGATCAGCCCCAGCATTTT.

This chain links TRBV11-3 with TRBJ2-3; 7 bases map to TRBD1. V lost 6 bases to trimming and J lost 5 bases; unmatched junction nucleotides: 8. The V gene's germline CDR1 is SGHNT and CDR2 YENEEA. This CDR3 has 14 amino acids. CDR3 region: CASSPGQARDTQYF. CDR3 nucleotide sequence: TGTGCCAGCAGTCCAGGACAGGCAAGAGATACGCAGTATTTT.

DNA of the CDR3: TGTGCCAGCAGCGCGGTTCGTGGTGGTGGCTACACCTTC. Residues: CASSAVRGGGYTF. The rearrangement joins TRBV7-2 to TRBJ1-2; D is ambiguous. Looked up from germline, CDR1 is SGHTA and CDR2 is FQGNSA. Deletions cut 5 bases from V and 7 bases from J, with 14 bases between. The CDR3 totals 13 residues.

This clone was observed a single time. The rearrangement joins TRBV7-9 to TRBJ2-5; weak D call: TRBD1 (6 bases). Trimming stripped 5 bases from V and 4 bases from J, with 14 bases between. From germline, CDR1 is SEHNR and CDR2 FQNEAQ (reference sequence). The CDR3 consists of 14 residues. The CDR3 loop reads CASSLGRGGETQYF. In nucleotides, the CDR3 is TGTGCCAGCAGCCTCGGCAGGGGTGGAGAGACCCAGTACTTC.

A single count supports this clone. V and J are TRBV25-1 and TRBJ2-7; D is ambiguous. CDR3 length equals 12 residues. Germline CDR1 MGHDK, CDR2 SYGVNS. V was shortened by 1 base and J by 3 bases, with 4 bases between the two germline ends. The CDR3 protein is CASSESFYEQYF. CDR3 in DNA: TGTGCCAGCAGTGAATCTTTCTACGAGCAGTACTTC.

The rearrangement links TRBV7-2 to TRBJ1-1; maybe TRBD1 (6 bases). Trimming left V 5 bases short and J 4 bases short, with 26 bases between. Germline V gene lookup returns CDR1 SGHTA and CDR2 FQGNSA. The CDR3 is made up of 18 amino acids. Here the CDR3 reads CASSSRGWGSNRSTEAFF. CDR3 in DNA: TGTGCCAGCAGCAGCAGGGGTTGGGGCTCAAACCGGTCCACTGAAGCTTTCTTT.

The V and J genes are TRBV15 and TRBJ2-3; 14 bases match TRBD2. CDR3 length equals 18 residues. CDR1 is LNHNV, CDR2 YYDKDF, per germline (reference sequence). The ends lost 0 bases at V and 3 bases at J; junction bases unmatched: 5. CDR3 in amino acids: CATSRDGRLAGGTDTQYF. The DNA for the CDR3 is TGTGCCACCAGCAGAGATGGGAGACTAGCGGGAGGGACAGATACGCAGTATTTT.

The chain employs TRBV30 and TRBJ2-5; D gene unclear. Germline V CDR1 and CDR2: GTSNPN, SVGIG (reference sequence). V lost 0 bases to trimming and J lost 4 bases, with 9 bases between them. The CDR3 extends over 13 amino acids. The CDR3 loop is CAWSVYNGETQYF. CDR3 nucleotide sequence: TGTGCCTGGAGTGTATACAATGGAGAGACCCAGTACTTC.

The chain links TRBV2 to TRBJ2-7; 10 bases agree with TRBD1. The trim removed 7 bases at V and 4 bases at J, leaving 4 bases unmatched. CDR1 and CDR2 from the germline V gene are SNHLY and FYNNEI. The CDR3 runs to 13 residues. The CDR3 region has the DNA TGTGCCAGCATCCCGGGACAGGGGTACGAGCAGTACTTC. Translated: CASIPGQGYEQYF.

The rearrangement uses TRBV28 and TRBJ2-3, with D perhaps TRBD1 (6 bases). The germline V gene encodes CDR1 MDHEN and CDR2 SYDVKM. V lost 11 bases to trimming and J lost 4 bases, with 13 bases between them. The length of the CDR3 is 12 residues. CDR3 DNA: TGTGCCTCTGCAACAGGGTCAGATACGCAGTATTTT. It specifies CASATGSDTQYF.

The chain joins TRBV19 to TRBJ2-1; 10 bases agree with TRBD2. Germline CDR1 is LNHDA and CDR2 is SQIVND (reference sequence). The CDR3 has 13 residues. The junction had 4 bases not matched to a gene; V was cut back by 4 bases and J by 10 bases. The CDR3 protein is CASSKTSGKEQFF. CDR3 in DNA: TGTGCCAGTAGTAAAACTAGCGGGAAGGAGCAGTTCTTC.

The chain is built from TRBV19 and TRBJ2-1; 10 nucleotides line up with TRBD2. The CDR3 is 17 residues long. J lost 9 bases, V lost 6 bases, and 17 bases had no gene match. Germline CDR1 LNHDA, CDR2 SQIVND (reference sequence). The DNA for the CDR3 is TGTGCCAGTAGCCATAGATTGTCTAGCGGGAGACAGAGTGAGCAGTTCTTC. It translates to CASSHRLSSGRQSEQFF.

The rearrangement links TRBV29-1 to TRBJ2-7, with a tentative D call TRBD1 (5 bases). The CDR3 runs to 11 residues. Per the germline V gene, CDR1 is SQVTM and CDR2 is ANQGSEA. V was shortened by 5 bases and J by 9 bases, with 14 bases between the two germline ends. The CDR3 DNA reads TGCAGCGTTAGACATAGGGGCGCGCAGTACTTC. Encoded protein: CSVRHRGAQYF.

This sequence joins TRBV6-1 and TRBJ1-6, with D maybe TRBD1 (5 bases). The CDR3 is 15 residues long. V gave up 3 bases and J gave up 10 bases, with 16 bases separating them. Germline loops: CDR1 MNHNS, CDR2 SASEGT. The CDR3 DNA reads as TGTGCCAGCAGTGATTTGATGCAGGGTGGATCACCCCTCCACTTT. Its translation: CASSDLMQGGSPLHF.

V usage is TRBV2 and J usage is TRBJ1-2; 9 bases are shared with TRBD1. The CDR3 runs to 13 residues. Unmatched junction bases numbered 7, after V lost 8 bases and J lost 6 bases. Germline V CDR1 and CDR2: SNHLY, FYNNEI. CDR3 sequence (DNA): TGTGCCAGCTTGCACAGGGGGCAAAATGGCTACACCTTC. Its protein is CASLHRGQNGYTF.

The gene calls are TRBV5-4 and TRBJ2-1; no clear D. Germline CDR1 and CDR2: SGHNT and YYREEE (reference sequence). The CDR3 has 15 residues. V dropped 1 base and J dropped 1 base, with 9 bases sitting between them. CDR3 region: CASSLSGRSYNEQFF. The CDR3 coding sequence is TGTGCCAGCAGCTTGTCTGGGCGATCCTACAATGAGCAGTTCTTC.

This chain links TRBV2 with TRBJ2-5, with TRBD2 identical over 9 bases. V was pared by 3 bases and J by 7 bases, with 6 bases of the junction left unmatched. The germline V gene has CDR1 SNHLY and CDR2 FYNNEI. This CDR3 spans 14 amino acids. For the CDR3, the DNA is TGTGCCAGCAGTGAGGGGACTAGCTCCGGGACCCAGTACTTC. As protein: CASSEGTSSGTQYF.

The chain couples TRBV7-2 to TRBJ1-5; the D gene is possibly TRBD1 (5 bases). The CDR3 has 17 residues. Trimming removed 2 bases at V and 7 bases at J, with 21 bases between. Germline V gene lookup returns CDR1 SGHTA and CDR2 FQGNSA. CDR3 bases: TGTGCCAGCAGCTTAATAAGAGATATTCGGGGGAGGCAGCCCCAGCATTTT. This sequence encodes CASSLIRDIRGRQPQHF. The full variable domain, completed using reference TRBV7-2 and TRBJ1-5, is GAGVSQSPSNKVTEKGKDVELRCDPISGHTALYWYRQSLGQGLEFLIYFQGNSAPDKSGLPSDRFSAERTGGSVSTLTIQRTQQEDSAVYLCASSLIRDIRGRQPQHFGDGTRLSIL.

The V gene is TRBV15, the J gene TRBJ2-1, with D tentatively TRBD1 (5 bases). Trimming left V 4 bases short and J 10 bases short, with 8 bases between. Germline assignment: CDR1 LNHNV and CDR2 YYDKDF (reference sequence). CDR3 size: 11 residues. The CDR3 here is CATSKQGEQFF. The CDR3 DNA reads TGTGCCACCAGCAAGCAGGGAGAGCAGTTCTTC.

This clone was detected only once. This chain uses TRBV5-6 with TRBJ2-5; 11 bases match TRBD2. The CDR3 contains 18 residues. The germline V gene encodes CDR1 SGHDT and CDR2 YYEEEE. Germline trimming cut 3 bases from V and 2 bases from J; bases unmatched to any gene: 12. CDR3 nucleotide sequence: TGTGCCAGCAGCTCCGAATTTCGGACTAGCGGGCTACAAGAGACCCAGTACTTC. Its translation is CASSSEFRTSGLQETQYF.

The rearrangement uses TRBV6-1 and TRBJ2-2, with a tentative D call TRBD1 (5 bases). The CDR3 is made up of 15 amino acids. Germline V gives CDR1 MNHNS, CDR2 SASEGT. Trimming cost V 5 bases and J 6 bases, with 16 bases left between them. CDR3 nucleotides: TGTGCCAGCAGTAGGGGCAGTGTGGGCCCCGGGGAGCTGTTTTTT. Protein product: CASSRGSVGPGELFF.

This clone was seen a handful of times. The gene calls are TRBV10-3 and TRBJ2-1; D remains ambiguous. Trimming shortened V by 10 bases and J by 2 bases, and 18 bases separated the two germline ends. CDR1 is ENHRY and CDR2 is SYGVKD in the germline V gene. The CDR3 contains 15 residues. CDR3 sequence (DNA): TGTGCCACCACTTATTCAGCGCTAACCTACAATGAGCAGTTCTTC. Its translation is CATTYSALTYNEQFF.

This clone was seen only a few times. The chain recombines TRBV5-5 with TRBJ1-1; no clear D. CDR1 and CDR2 from the germline V gene are SGHKS and YYEKEE (reference sequence). This CDR3 comprises 13 residues. V lost 2 bases, J lost 11 bases, and 16 bases lay in between. This CDR3 is CASSLRADFGAFF. CDR3 coding DNA: TGTGCCAGCAGCTTAAGAGCGGACTTCGGGGCTTTCTTT.

The chain couples TRBV21-1 to TRBJ1-1; TRBD1, the table's D call, was not compared with the DNA. TRBV21-1 is marked as a pseudogene. The CDR3 runs to 20 residues. The CDR3 is CASSKRVSRDRGRVNTEAFF. CDR3 bases: TGTGCCAGCAGCAAAAGGGTGAGTAGGGACAGGGGGCGAGTGAACACTGAAGCTTTCTTT.

DNA of the CDR3: TGTGCCAGCAGTGGGACAGGACAGGGACGTTACAATGAGCAGTTCTTC. This encodes CASSGTGQGRYNEQFF. The chain joins TRBV6-1 to TRBJ2-1; the match to TRBD1 covers 8 bases. Losses at the gene ends were 4 bases for V and 4 bases for J; bases not matched to a gene: 9. The CDR3 covers 16 residues. The germline V gene has CDR1 MNHNS and CDR2 SASEGT.

This clone appeared a single time. The rearrangement joins TRBV5-1 to TRBJ2-7; D might be TRBD2 (5 bases). The CDR3 is made up of 14 amino acids. Trimming left V 2 bases short and J 5 bases short, with 14 bases between. CDR1 and CDR2 from the germline V gene are SGHRS and YFSETQ. CDR3 region: CASSFDRGLDEQYF. The CDR3 DNA follows: TGCGCCAGCAGCTTTGACCGGGGTCTCGACGAGCAGTACTTC. Drawing the rest from reference TRBV5-1 and TRBJ2-7, the complete variable domain is KAGVTQTPRYLIKTRGQQVTLSCSPISGHRSVSWYQQTPGQGLQFLFEYFSETQRNKGNFPGRFSGRQFSNSRSEMNVSTLELGDSALYLCASSFDRGLDEQYFGPGTRLTVT.

This CDR3 reads CASSPAAGPYNEQFF. DNA for the CDR3: TGTGCCAGCAGCCCCGCGGCGGGACCTTACAATGAGCAGTTCTTC. The chain has TRBV6-5 and TRBJ2-1; D is perhaps TRBD2 (6 bases). This CDR3 comprises 15 residues. Looked up from germline, CDR1 is MNHEY and CDR2 is SVGAGI. V gave up 6 bases and J gave up 4 bases, with 16 bases separating them.